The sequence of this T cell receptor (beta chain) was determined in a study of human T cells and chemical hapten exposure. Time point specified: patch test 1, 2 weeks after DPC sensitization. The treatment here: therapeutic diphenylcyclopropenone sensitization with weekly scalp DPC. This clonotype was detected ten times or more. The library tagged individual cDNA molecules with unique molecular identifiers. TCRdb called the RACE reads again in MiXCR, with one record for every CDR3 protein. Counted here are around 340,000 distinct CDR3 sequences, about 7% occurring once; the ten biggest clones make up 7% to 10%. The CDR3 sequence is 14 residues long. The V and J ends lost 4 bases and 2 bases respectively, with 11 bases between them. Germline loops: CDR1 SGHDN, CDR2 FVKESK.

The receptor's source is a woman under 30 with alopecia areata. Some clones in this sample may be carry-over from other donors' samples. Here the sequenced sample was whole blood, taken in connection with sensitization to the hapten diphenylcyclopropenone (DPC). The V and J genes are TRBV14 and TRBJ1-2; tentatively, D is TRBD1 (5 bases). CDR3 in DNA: TGTGCCAGCAGCCGCGACAAGGGGAACTATGGCTACACCTTC. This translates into CASSRDKGNYGYTF.